The 29 T cell receptor beta chains in this list originate from one sample, sequenced in a study of T cell clonotyping in hematopoietic cell transplantation. Assay used: immunoSEQ multiplex PCR; TCRdb lists only in-frame clones, some missing. The data contain under 10,000 clones, 81% of them singletons. The sample here was peripheral blood mononuclear cells, taken 180 days after allogeneic stem cell transplant. Receptors originate from a female patient in her forties or fifties who had an allogeneic stem cell transplant from an unrelated donor, so the T cells may come from the graft donor. Some clones in this sample may be carry-over from other donors' samples.

The genes are TRBV5-1 and TRBJ2-6; tentative D call: TRBD2 (6 bases). The CDR3 spans 16 residues. Deletions cut 1 base from V and 2 bases from J, with 10 bases between. Germline assignment: CDR1 SGHRS and CDR2 YFSETQ. The CDR3 DNA reads as TGCGCCAGCAGCTTGACGGGAGTAACTGGGGCCAACGTCCTGACTTTC. As protein: CASSLTGVTGANVLTF.

This chain connects TRBV6-1 to TRBJ1-1; tentatively, D is TRBD1 (5 bases). This CDR3 contains 13 residues. The V gene lost 3 bases and the J gene lost 9 bases, with 14 bases spanning the gap. Germline V CDR1 and CDR2: MNHNS, SASEGT. CDR3 coding DNA: TGTGCCAGCAGTGAGCAGGGACGACAAAAAGCTTTCTTT. Translated, it gives CASSEQGRQKAFF.

The J gene is TRBJ2-3, the V gene TRBV28; D remains unclear. V was cut by 6 bases and J by 6 bases, with 16 bases left in between. The CDR3 has 14 residues. The germline V gene encodes CDR1 MDHEN and CDR2 SYDVKM. The CDR3 coding sequence is TGTGCCAGCAGCCCCGTGGGGTTCGGGGATACGCAGTATTTT. Translated, it gives CASSPVGFGDTQYF.

This clone was counted once. This chain uses TRBV6-1 with TRBJ2-7; TRBD1 agrees at 8 bases. This CDR3 contains 15 residues. Per the germline V gene, CDR1 is MNHNS and CDR2 is SASEGT. V shed 7 bases, J shed 1 base, and the junction held 9 bases outside the gene matches. The CDR3 loop is CASTGGQAYSYEQYF. CDR3 in DNA: TGTGCCAGCACCGGGGGACAGGCATATTCCTACGAGCAGTACTTC.

This chain's CDR3 is CASSLGPDTANEKLFF. Here the CDR3 DNA reads TGTGCCAGCAGCTTAGGCCCGGATACGGCTAATGAAAAACTGTTTTTT. V usage is TRBV7-9 and J usage is TRBJ1-4; D gene uncertain. The germline V and J ends were trimmed by 1 base and 3 bases, with 12 bases remaining between them. The V gene's germline CDR1 is SEHNR and CDR2 FQNEAQ (reference sequence). CDR3 length: 16 residues.

The V and J genes are TRBV29-1 and TRBJ2-7; D perhaps matches TRBD1 (6 bases). CDR1 is SQVTM, CDR2 ANQGSEA, per germline. V gave up 4 bases and J gave up 2 bases, with 12 bases separating them. The CDR3 has 13 amino acids. The CDR3 region has the DNA TGCAGCGTTGCCCCACAGGGTACCTACGAGCAGTACTTC. Its protein product is CSVAPQGTYEQYF.

This clone occurred a few times. This CDR3 reads CASQSRSRADTQYF. CDR3 sequence (DNA): TGTGCCTCGCAATCAAGGAGTAGAGCAGATACGCAGTATTTT. V is TRBV14 and J is TRBJ2-3; D gene unclear. Trimming left V 11 bases short and J 4 bases short, with 19 bases between. This CDR3 has 14 amino acids. Germline-derived CDR1 and CDR2 are SGHDN and FVKESK.

The count of this clone is one. The rearrangement links TRBV7-2 to TRBJ1-2; TRBD1 is a possible D gene (6 bases). Germline V gene data show CDR1 as SGHTA and CDR2 as FQGNSA. The CDR3 consists of 14 residues. Trimming stripped 1 base from V and 8 bases from J, with 14 bases between. The CDR3 protein is CASSLGRGAGGYTF. CDR3 bases: TGTGCCAGCAGCTTAGGTCGGGGGGCCGGGGGCTACACCTTC.

The chain uses TRBV5-6 and TRBJ2-7; D assignment may be TRBD1 or TRBD2 (5 bases each). CDR1 and CDR2 from the germline V gene are SGHDT and YYEEEE. There are 14 residues in the CDR3. V was trimmed by 0 bases and J by 9 bases, leaving 16 bases between them. The DNA for the CDR3 is TGTGCCAGCAGCTTGGGAGGGTACAGGATGGCGCAGTACTTC. Protein: CASSLGGYRMAQYF.

The chain employs TRBV6-5 and TRBJ1-2; the match to TRBD1 covers 8 bases. CDR1 and CDR2 (germline): MNHEY, SVGAGI. The CDR3 runs to 15 residues. V shed 2 bases and J 2 bases; nucleotides not matched to a gene: 4. The CDR3, as DNA: TGTGCCAGCAGTTACAGTCCAGGGGGCAACTATGGCTACACCTTC. This encodes CASSYSPGGNYGYTF.

CDR3 DNA sequence: TGCGCCAGCAGCCAAGAATGGGGGACAGGGCAAGAGACCCAGTACTTC. Protein sequence: CASSQEWGTGQETQYF. The chain couples TRBV4-3 to TRBJ2-5, with 9 bases that match TRBD1. V was clipped by 0 bases and J by 2 bases; unmatched bases: 4. CDR1 is LGHNA, CDR2 YSLEER, per germline. The CDR3 contains 16 residues.

The chain links TRBV19 to TRBJ1-5; possible D gene TRBD1, 6 bases. Per the germline V gene, CDR1 is LNHDA and CDR2 is SQIVND (reference sequence). V lost 5 bases and J lost 7, with 21 bases in between. The CDR3 is made up of 16 amino acids. Here the CDR3 reads CASSGGQAGGGQPQHF. DNA for the CDR3: TGTGCCAGTAGTGGGGGACAAGCCGGTGGGGGGCAGCCCCAGCATTTT.

This clone was seen a single time. The chain is built from TRBV7-3 and TRBJ1-2; 10 bases line up with TRBD1. CDR1 is SGHTA, CDR2 FQGTGA, per germline. This CDR3 comprises 14 residues. The V and J ends lost 4 bases and 8 bases, in that order; junction bases with no gene match: 7. CDR3 in DNA: TGTGCCAGCAGCTCCCGACAGGGGGCGCGGGGCTACACCTTC. It codes for CASSSRQGARGYTF.

The rearrangement uses TRBV19 and TRBJ1-2, with D unresolved. Between the trimmed V and J ends, which lost 3 bases and 8 bases, there was a span of 7 bases. Germline CDR1 LNHDA, CDR2 SQIVND (reference sequence). This CDR3 has 11 amino acids. The CDR3 DNA follows: TGTGCCAGTAGTATGGATGGAGGCTACACCTTC. Its translation is CASSMDGGYTF. Combining the CDR3 with reference TRBV19 and TRBJ1-2 gives the whole variable domain DGGITQSPKYLFRKEGQNVTLSCEQNLNHDAMYWYRQDPGQGLRLIYYSQIVNDFQKGDIAEGYSVSREKKESFPLTVTSAQKNPTAFYLCASSMDGGYTFGSGTRLTVV.

V usage is TRBV4-1 and J usage is TRBJ1-2, with a weak D call TRBD1 (6 bases). The germline V gene encodes CDR1 MGHRA and CDR2 YSYEKL. This CDR3 has 17 amino acids. V dropped 2 bases and J dropped 8 bases, with 24 bases sitting between them. Written as DNA, the CDR3 is TGCGCCAGCAGCCAAACCACCAGAACAGGGAGGGATGGAGGCTACACCTTC. Translating it yields CASSQTTRTGRDGGYTF.

This chain links TRBV29-1 with TRBJ1-1; D uncertain. Germline values: CDR1 SQVTM, CDR2 ANQGSEA. This CDR3 has 11 residues. Trimming removed 7 bases from V and 1 base from J, with 7 bases in between. The CDR3 protein is CSGTENTEAFF. The CDR3 DNA reads as TGCAGCGGAACAGAGAACACTGAAGCTTTCTTT. The full variable domain, rest sourced from reference TRBV29-1 and TRBJ1-1, is SAVISQKPSRDICQRGTSLTIQCQVDSQVTMMFWYRQQPGQSLTLIATANQGSEATYESGFVIDKFPISRPNLTFSTLTVSNMSPEDSSIYLCSGTENTEAFFGQGTRLTVV.

The chain is built from TRBV21-1 and TRBJ2-3; the table's TRBD2 call for D was not verified on the DNA. TRBV21-1 is labeled a pseudogene. This CDR3 has 14 residues. CDR3 nucleotides: TGTGCCAGCAGCATCAGCGGGGACACAGATACGCAGTATTTT. Translation gives CASSISGDTDTQYF.

This rearrangement joins TRBV27 to TRBJ2-1; 14 bases line up with TRBD2. The trim removed 4 bases at V and 9 bases at J, leaving 5 bases unmatched. Germline-derived CDR1 and CDR2 are MNHEY and SMNVEV (reference sequence). This CDR3 region has 15 residues. The CDR3 protein is CASSSGLAGVSEQFF. CDR3 in DNA: TGTGCCAGCAGTTCGGGACTAGCGGGAGTTAGTGAGCAGTTCTTC.

This clone counts as large. Within the sample, other DNA sequences also encode this same CDR3. The chain recombines TRBV19 with TRBJ2-5; the D gene is possibly TRBD2 (6 bases). Trimming left V 4 bases short and J 2 bases short, with 8 bases between. Per germline, CDR1 LNHDA and CDR2 SQIVND (reference sequence). This CDR3 is built from 13 residues. The CDR3 DNA reads as TGTGCCAGTAGTAGGGACTTTCAAGAGACCCAGTACTTC. This encodes CASSRDFQETQYF.

Worth noting for this clone: No conserved phenylalanine or tryptophan is present at the end of the CDR3, so a read error is the likely explanation. The V call is TRBV7-3, the J call TRBJ1-1, with 8 bases aligning to TRBD1. This CDR3 comprises 16 residues. Trimming took 1 base from V and 0 from J; bases not matched to a gene: 4. The germline V gene has CDR1 SGHTA and CDR2 FQGTGA. The CDR3: CASSLSPDRVNTEAFL. For the CDR3, the DNA is TGTGCCAGCAGCTTAAGCCCGGACAGGGTGAACACTGAAGCTTTCCTT.

The V gene is TRBV7-2, the J gene TRBJ1-6; TRBD1 agrees at 10 bases. Unmatched junction bases numbered 8, after V lost 5 bases and J lost 10 bases. The CDR3 contains 15 residues. Germline CDR1 SGHTA, CDR2 FQGNSA. The CDR3: CASSTTGGGLSPLHF. The CDR3 DNA sequence: TGTGCCAGCAGCACGACAGGGGGCGGATTATCACCCCTCCACTTT.

This chain joins TRBV7-8 and TRBJ2-3; 7 bases agree with TRBD1. The CDR3 consists of 14 residues. Germline CDR1 and CDR2: SGHVS and FQNEAQ. Unmatched junction bases numbered 5, after V lost 5 bases and J lost 3 bases. CDR3: CASSLRTGTDTQYF. In DNA, the CDR3 is TGTGCCAGCAGCCTCCGGACAGGAACAGATACGCAGTATTTT.

The gene calls are TRBV4-1 and TRBJ2-7, with 7 bases aligning to TRBD2. After removal of 4 bases from V and 3 bases from J, the junction contained 9 bases not matched to a gene. Germline CDR1 is MGHRA and CDR2 is YSYEKL. The CDR3 extends over 15 amino acids. The DNA of the CDR3 is TGCGCCAGCAGCCCTCGGGAGCGGGGTTACTACGAGCAGTACTTC. It translates to CASSPRERGYYEQYF.

J is TRBJ2-2 and V is TRBV28, with 11 bases aligning to TRBD2. This CDR3 is 18 amino acids long. Germline lookup yields CDR1 MDHEN and CDR2 SYDVKM. The V segment lost 3 bases and the J segment 4 bases; nucleotides outside the gene matches: 10. The CDR3 region is CASSFLAGGPGGTGELFF. CDR3 nucleotides: TGTGCCAGCAGTTTTCTAGCGGGAGGCCCTGGGGGCACCGGGGAGCTGTTTTTT.

This chain uses TRBV5-4 with TRBJ1-5; D not certain. V shed 4 bases and J shed 4 bases, with 9 bases lying between them. The CDR3 is made up of 13 amino acids. Germline CDR1 reads SGHNT; CDR2 reads YYREEE (reference sequence). CDR3 coding DNA: TGTGCCAGCAGCAAAGACGGGAATCAGCCCCAGCATTTT. Amino acid sequence: CASSKDGNQPQHF.

V usage is TRBV2 and J usage is TRBJ1-2; TRBD1 matches 10 bases. The CDR3 is made up of 12 amino acids. V lost 9 bases to trimming and J lost 8 bases; unmatched junction nucleotides: 6. Germline V gene data show CDR1 as SNHLY and CDR2 as FYNNEI. DNA of the CDR3: TGTGCCAGTGAGGGACAGGGGTTCGGCTACACCTTC. Its protein is CASEGQGFGYTF.

The chain couples TRBV6-5 to TRBJ2-7; D unclear. V gave up 0 bases and J gave up 1 base, with 4 bases separating them. The CDR3 loop spans 13 amino acids. Germline V lookup: CDR1 MNHEY, CDR2 SVGAGI. The CDR3 protein is CASSYSNSYEQYF. Here the CDR3 DNA reads TGTGCCAGCAGTTACTCGAATTCCTACGAGCAGTACTTC.

The CDR3 sequence: CASSANPTGFGYGYTF. The DNA of the CDR3 is TGTGCCAGCAGTGCGAATCCGACAGGGTTCGGCTATGGCTACACCTTC. The J gene is TRBJ1-2, the V gene TRBV6-1, with 7 nucleotides matching TRBD1. There are 16 residues in the CDR3. CDR1 and CDR2 from the germline V gene are MNHNS and SASEGT. With V trimmed by 4 bases and J by 4 bases, 12 bases remained unmatched.

The rearrangement joins TRBV9 to TRBJ2-3; D may be TRBD2 (6 bases). Deletions cut 3 bases from V and 4 bases from J, with 12 bases between. This CDR3 has 14 residues. Germline V CDR1 and CDR2: SGDLS, YYNGEE. CDR3 in DNA: TGTGCCAGCAGCGGCCTGACTAGTGCAGATACGCAGTATTTT. Encoded protein: CASSGLTSADTQYF.